This T cell receptor beta chain originates from a study of CD8+ T cells in alopecia areata. Study as a whole: Each of the treated patients was given oral tofacitinib, 5 to 10 mg twice daily, for moderate-to-severe alopecia areata. Using the percentage of affected scalp area, treated patients' severity was scored. The study, taken as a whole, reports: Amid tofacitinib therapy, many expanded lesional clones stayed present in scalp and blood. Both scalp clonality and the expanded CD8+ clones among the top 100 showed a significant decrease with tofacitinib.

V lost 7 bases, J lost 2 bases, and 11 bases lay in between. This CDR3 comprises 13 residues. Germline CDR1 LNHDA, CDR2 SQIVND (reference sequence). This clone came up a few times. No antigen is known for it. Once RNA had been extracted, it was reverse transcribed into cDNA to act as the sequencing template. Sequenced by immunoSEQ multiplex PCR; TCRdb stores in-frame clones only, minus some. The sample comprises 80,000 to 100,000 clones, roughly 45% of which are singletons, and less than 20% rests with the top ten. Treatment: oral pan-JAK inhibitor, 5-10 mg twice daily. Source: CD8+ T cells sorted from blood, taken at week 24, from a patient treated with tofacitinib. The TCR sequence derives from a human donor with alopecia areata. The rearrangement joins TRBV19 to TRBJ1-2; D gene uncertain. The CDR3 DNA sequence: TGTGCCAGTAAGATCTGGGGAAACTATGGCTACACCTTC. As protein: CASKIWGNYGYTF.